This paragraph reports one T cell receptor (beta chain). TCRdb re-called the RT-PCR reads through MiXCR, storing one row per CDR3 protein. The repertoire holds about 680,000 distinct CDR3 sequences, with more than 13% as singletons. V lost 5 bases to trimming and J lost 2 bases; unmatched junction nucleotides: 3. The CDR3 is 15 amino acids. Germline CDR1 is MNHEY and CDR2 is SMNVEV (reference sequence). The chain recombines TRBV27 with TRBJ1-2; 12 bases are a match to TRBD1. This clonotype was obtained from a female donor in good health, serving as a healthy control. The specimen was memory CD4+ T cells from blood. The CDR3 nucleotides are TGTGCCAGCAGTGAGGGACAGGGGGCGAACTATGGCTACACCTTC. It codes for CASSEGQGANYGYTF.